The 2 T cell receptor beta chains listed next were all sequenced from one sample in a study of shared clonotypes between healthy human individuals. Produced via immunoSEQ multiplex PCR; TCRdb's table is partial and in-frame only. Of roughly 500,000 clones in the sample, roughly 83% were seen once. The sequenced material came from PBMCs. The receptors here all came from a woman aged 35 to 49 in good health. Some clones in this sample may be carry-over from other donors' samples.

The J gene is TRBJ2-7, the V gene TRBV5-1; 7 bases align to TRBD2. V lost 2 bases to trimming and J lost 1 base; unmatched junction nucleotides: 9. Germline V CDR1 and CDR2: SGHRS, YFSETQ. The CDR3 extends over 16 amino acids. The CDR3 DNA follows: TGCGCCAGCAGCTTTGCGGCGGGAGAAAAGTCCTACGAGCAGTACTTC. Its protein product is CASSFAAGEKSYEQYF. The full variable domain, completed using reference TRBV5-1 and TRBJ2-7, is KAGVTQTPRYLIKTRGQQVTLSCSPISGHRSVSWYQQTPGQGLQFLFEYFSETQRNKGNFPGRFSGRQFSNSRSEMNVSTLELGDSALYLCASSFAAGEKSYEQYFGPGTRLTVT.

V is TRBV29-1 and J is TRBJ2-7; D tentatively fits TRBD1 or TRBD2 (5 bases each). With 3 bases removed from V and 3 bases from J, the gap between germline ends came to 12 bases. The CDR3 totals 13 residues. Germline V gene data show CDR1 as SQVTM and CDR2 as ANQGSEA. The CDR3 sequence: CSVDGETVYEQYF. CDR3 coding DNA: TGCAGCGTTGACGGGGAGACAGTCTACGAGCAGTACTTC.